The 31 T cell receptor beta chains in this list originate from one sample, sequenced in a study of regulatory T cells in long-lasting Graves disease. Time point described: newly diagnosed GD, antithyroid drugs for less than 3 months. Construction of the TCR library relied on RNA isolated from PBMCs. Assembly of TCR beta libraries relied on iRepertoire HTBI primers together with Arm-PCR of CDR3 regions. TCRdb independently ran MiXCR on the multiplex PCR reads; one entry per CDR3 protein. The data hold 300,000 to 400,000 distinct CDR3 sequences, with 16% observed a single time. In addition, the sample was reused for a study of T cells in Graves' hyperthyroidism and ophthalmopathy.

Sequencing was performed on peripheral blood mononuclear cells (PBMCs), taken at new diagnosis, from a patient treated with antithyroid drugs. Source of these receptors: a middle-aged man with Graves disease.

V and J are TRBV6-5 and TRBJ2-3, with D maybe TRBD2 (6 bases). V was cut by 2 bases and J by 4 bases, with 10 bases left in between. Germline V CDR1 and CDR2: MNHEY, SVGAGI. The CDR3 sequence is 14 residues long. Here the CDR3 DNA reads TGTGCCAGCAGTTACGAGCGGGCCCCAGATACGCAGTATTTT. Its translation is CASSYERAPDTQYF.

This clonotype has only one observation. It is likely a read error: a sequence one base away is far more abundant. The chain employs TRBV28 and TRBJ2-3, with 10 bases that match TRBD1. The CDR3 runs to 12 residues. Looked up from germline, CDR1 is MDHEN and CDR2 is SYDVKM. This CDR3 is CASKDRGDELYF. The DNA of the CDR3 is TGTGCCAGCAAGGACAGGGGGGACGAGCTGTACTTC.

This clonotype occurred many times. V gene TRBV13 combines with J gene TRBJ2-7, with D uncertain. This CDR3 is 13 amino acids long. V was pared by 10 bases and J by 0 bases, with 13 bases between. The germline CDR1 and CDR2 sequences are PRHDT and FYEKMQ (reference sequence). The CDR3 loop is CATCPWDSYEQYF. Written as DNA, the CDR3 is TGTGCCACGTGCCCTTGGGACTCCTACGAGCAGTACTTC.

This clonotype was seen at least ten times. The J gene is TRBJ1-1, the V gene TRBV10-1; 10 bases align to TRBD1. Germline lookup yields CDR1 WNHNN and CDR2 SYGVQD (reference sequence). The CDR3 spans 13 residues. Unmatched junction bases numbered 3, after V lost 0 bases and J lost 11 bases. CDR3: CASSESGDRGAFF. As DNA, the CDR3 is TGCGCCAGCAGTGAGTCGGGGGACAGGGGTGCTTTCTTT.

This chain connects TRBV6-2 or TRBV6-3 to TRBJ2-6; no firm D call. Between the trimmed V and J ends, which lost 5 bases and 0 bases, there was a span of 8 bases. Germline values: CDR1 MNHEY, CDR2 SVGEGT. This CDR3 spans 15 amino acids. CDR3 sequence (DNA): TGTGCCAGCAGTGAGCTGGTCTCTGGGGCCAACGTCCTGACTTTC. It encodes CASSELVSGANVLTF.

This clonotype was seen ten or more times. V usage is TRBV7-9 and J usage is TRBJ1-1; D remains ambiguous. The CDR3 is 13 amino acids. The germline V gene encodes CDR1 SEHNR and CDR2 FQNEAQ (reference sequence). V was cut by 0 bases and J by 4 bases, with 6 bases left in between. CDR3 sequence reads: CASSLAIGTEAFF. CDR3 nucleotides: TGTGCCAGCAGCTTAGCCATCGGCACTGAAGCTTTCTTT.

This clonotype occurred a few times. The V gene is TRBV7-9, the J gene TRBJ2-3, with D unresolved. Germline V gene sequence: CDR1 SEHNR, CDR2 FQNEAQ (reference sequence). The CDR3 consists of 11 residues. Between the trimmed V and J ends, which lost 7 bases and 4 bases, there was a span of 6 bases. The CDR3 sequence: CASIIADTQYF. The CDR3 nucleotides read TGTGCCAGCATTATCGCAGATACGCAGTATTTT.

This clonotype was recorded at least ten times. The chain employs TRBV20-1 and TRBJ2-3, with D maybe TRBD1 (5 bases). The V end lost 6 bases, the J end lost 2 bases, and 27 bases lay between the germline ends. Germline V gene data show CDR1 as DFQATT and CDR2 as SNEGSKA (reference sequence). The CDR3 runs 18 residues. The CDR3 coding sequence is TGCAGTGCCACACACCCAGGGTCAAGTCGTATCCTCACAGATACGCAGTATTTT. This codes for CSATHPGSSRILTDTQYF.

In its sample, this clonotype was seen many times. Germline is not matched at one junction end, which may reflect a read error. The chain carries TRBV5-6 and TRBJ2-5; 10 bases align to TRBD2. The CDR3 has 15 amino acids. From germline, CDR1 is SGHDT and CDR2 YYEEEE. Here the CDR3 DNA reads TGTGCCAGCAACTTGCTAGCGGGGGAGGCGAAGACCCAGTACTTC. It codes for CASNLLAGEAKTQYF.

The chain recombines TRBV6-1 with TRBJ2-2; D remains ambiguous. This CDR3 has 13 amino acids. CDR1 MNHNS and CDR2 SASEGT come from the germline V gene. Between the trimmed V and J ends, which lost 8 bases and 2 bases, there was a span of 9 bases. CDR3: CASFSPNTGELFF. DNA of the CDR3: TGTGCCAGCTTCAGCCCTAACACCGGGGAGCTGTTTTTT.

This clonotype has a count of ten or more. The chain links TRBV27 to TRBJ1-5; no clear D. Germline lookup yields CDR1 MNHEY and CDR2 SMNVEV (reference sequence). Between the trimmed V and J ends, which lost 0 bases and 5 bases, there was a span of 8 bases. This CDR3 has 14 amino acids. The CDR3 sequence: CASSLSDRDQPQHF. DNA of the CDR3: TGTGCCAGCAGTTTATCAGACCGGGATCAGCCCCAGCATTTT.

This clonotype was recorded at least ten times. The chain employs TRBV12-3 or TRBV12-4 and TRBJ2-1; the D is unclear. V was trimmed by 7 bases and J by 0 bases, leaving 13 bases between them. The CDR3 has 15 residues. The CDR3 DNA reads as TGTGCCAGCAACCTAGGACCGCCCTCCTACAATGAGCAGTTCTTC. Protein product: CASNLGPPSYNEQFF.

The chain carries TRBV30 and TRBJ2-3, with 13 positions matching TRBD2. Germline assignment: CDR1 GTSNPN and CDR2 SVGIG (reference sequence). The CDR3 has 16 amino acids. Trimming removed 7 bases from V and 3 bases from J; junction bases left unmatched: 10. CDR3 sequence (DNA): TGTGCCTCACTAGCGGGGGGGCAATGGGCGACAGATACGCAGTATTTT. Residues: CASLAGGQWATDTQYF.

This clonotype was seen more than once but under ten times. CDR3 sequence reads: CASSELRVSQPQHF. The CDR3 nucleotides are TGTGCCAGCAGTGAGCTCCGGGTTAGTCAGCCCCAGCATTTT. The J gene is TRBJ1-5, the V gene TRBV2; D gene ambiguous. Germline V gene data show CDR1 as SNHLY and CDR2 as FYNNEI. This CDR3 is built from 14 residues. V was trimmed by 3 bases and J by 6 bases, leaving 12 bases between them.

As concerns this clonotype: The CDR3 end shows no conserved phenylalanine or tryptophan, and so a read error is likely. The DNA is left out, because the CDR3 cannot be placed on it with certainty; the CDR3 is given as TCRdb lists it. V and J are TRBV7-9 and TRBJ1-1. The CDR3 has 10 amino acids, counting both end residues. Germline-derived CDR1 and CDR2 are SEHNR and FQNEAQ (reference sequence). Here the CDR3 reads CASSLAGPGL.

This clonotype was seen ten or more times. V gene TRBV2 combines with J gene TRBJ2-1; TRBD2 is a possible D gene (6 bases). Germline V gene sequence: CDR1 SNHLY, CDR2 FYNNEI. The V gene lost 8 bases and the J gene lost 7 bases, with 12 bases spanning the gap. CDR3 length equals 12 residues. The CDR3 nucleotides are TGTGCCAGCGTCAGGGAGGTAAATGAGCAGTTCTTC. Translating gives CASVREVNEQFF.

At least ten counts were recorded for this clonotype. The chain has TRBV27 and TRBJ1-5, with D maybe TRBD1 (5 bases). Looked up from germline, CDR1 is MNHEY and CDR2 is SMNVEV (reference sequence). The germline V and J ends were trimmed by 5 bases and 0 bases, with 11 bases remaining between them. The CDR3 is 15 residues long. The DNA for the CDR3 is TGTGCCAGCAGTACTAACCAGGGTAGCAATCAGCCCCAGCATTTT. This encodes CASSTNQGSNQPQHF.

This clonotype has only a few counts. The chain has TRBV28 and TRBJ2-3; D possibly uses TRBD1 or TRBD2 (5 bases each). Trimming took 0 bases from V and 3 from J, leaving 10 bases between them. Germline V gene sequence: CDR1 MDHEN, CDR2 SYDVKM. CDR3 length: 15 amino acids. The CDR3 DNA follows: TGTGCCAGCAGTTTATGGGGGACCGAGACAGATACGCAGTATTTT. Its protein product is CASSLWGTETDTQYF.

The sample holds many counts of this clonotype. V gene TRBV6-1 combines with J gene TRBJ2-7, with a possible D match to TRBD2 (5 bases). The germline gives CDR1 MNHNS, CDR2 SASEGT. V dropped 7 bases and J dropped 2 bases, with 9 bases sitting between them. This CDR3 contains 12 residues. DNA of the CDR3: TGTGCCAGCACCCAGGAGGCCTACGAGCAGTACTTC. Protein product: CASTQEAYEQYF.

This clonotype occurred many times. The chain uses TRBV5-1 and TRBJ1-4; D perhaps matches TRBD1 (5 bases). V was trimmed by 4 bases and J by 0 bases, leaving 13 bases between them. Looked up from germline, CDR1 is SGHRS and CDR2 is YFSETQ. The CDR3 contains 16 residues. The CDR3 region is CASSRGGTATNEKLFF. Here the CDR3 DNA reads TGCGCCAGCAGCCGGGGCGGAACTGCAACTAATGAAAAACTGTTTTTT.

The chain couples TRBV7-3 to TRBJ2-3; D unclear. Trimming pared 5 bases from V and 6 bases from J, leaving 9 bases between. The germline V gene encodes CDR1 SGHTA and CDR2 FQGTGA. This CDR3 has 12 residues. The CDR3 reads CASSASLDTQYF. The DNA of the CDR3 is TGTGCCAGCAGCGCCTCCCTCGATACGCAGTATTTT.

As concerns this clonotype: A far bigger clonotype differs at one base, so this is likely a read error. The chain carries TRBV6-6 and TRBJ2-5; D unclear. Germline V CDR1 and CDR2: MNHNY, SVGAGI (reference sequence). CDR3 length: 14 residues. Trimming pared 3 bases from V and 11 bases from J, leaving 19 bases between. The CDR3 DNA follows: TGTGCCAGCAGTTATGGGGTCCAGTACAATGAGCAGTACTTC. It encodes CASSYGVQYNEQYF.

This rearrangement joins TRBV15 to TRBJ1-2; the match to TRBD1 covers 7 bases. Trimming took 0 bases from V and 4 from J; bases not matched to a gene: 2. The CDR3 is 14 amino acids. Looked up from germline, CDR1 is LNHNV and CDR2 is YYDKDF (reference sequence). This CDR3 reads CATSRDRDSYGYTF. CDR3 DNA: TGTGCCACCAGCAGAGACCGGGACAGCTATGGCTACACCTTC.

This clonotype has a count of ten or more. The rearrangement uses TRBV6-2 or TRBV6-3 and TRBJ2-7, with D uncertain. This CDR3 comprises 14 residues. Trimming took 11 bases from V and 3 from J, leaving 20 bases between them. CDR1 and CDR2 (germline): MNHEY, SVGEGT. The CDR3 DNA reads as TGTGCCGCTAGGCGCCGTCCCCATAGCTACGAGCAGTACTTC. This gives the protein CAARRRPHSYEQYF.

The rearrangement uses TRBV15 and TRBJ2-7; a possible D gene is TRBD1 (6 bases). The germline V gene encodes CDR1 LNHNV and CDR2 YYDKDF (reference sequence). Trimming removed 1 base at V and 4 bases at J, with 8 bases between. The CDR3 is 13 amino acids. The DNA for the CDR3 is TGTGCCACCAGCAGAGGGACAGTTTACGAGCAGTACTTC. Translation gives CATSRGTVYEQYF.

The table lists this clonotype with a few counts. This sequence joins TRBV4-1 and TRBJ1-5; the D gene is possibly TRBD1 (5 bases). Germline CDR1 reads MGHRA; CDR2 reads YSYEKL. V lost 4 bases and J lost 2, with 9 bases in between. The CDR3 covers 14 residues. Written as DNA, the CDR3 is TGCGCCAGCAGCCGTCAGGGACGCAATCAGCCCCAGCATTTT. It is translated as CASSRQGRNQPQHF.

In its sample, this clonotype was seen once. The chain carries TRBV20-1 and TRBJ2-7; D is unclear. Germline V lookup: CDR1 DFQATT, CDR2 SNEGSKA (reference sequence). This CDR3 spans 13 amino acids. Trimming removed 0 bases at V and 5 bases at J, with 11 bases between. In DNA form, the CDR3 reads TGCAGTGCTAGAGATTCTAACGTCCACGAGCAGTACTTC. Translation: CSARDSNVHEQYF.

This clonotype came up many times. The V and J genes are TRBV28 and TRBJ1-5, with TRBD1 as a possible D gene (6 bases). This CDR3 is built from 12 residues. Germline lookup yields CDR1 MDHEN and CDR2 SYDVKM. With 8 bases removed from V and 3 bases from J, the gap between germline ends came to 8 bases. CDR3 in amino acids: CASGGFNQPQHF. In nucleotides, the CDR3 is TGTGCCAGCGGGGGCTTCAATCAGCCCCAGCATTTT.

This clonotype was seen many times. V gene TRBV30 combines with J gene TRBJ2-7; 10 nucleotides match TRBD1. The CDR3 extends over 14 amino acids. Germline values: CDR1 GTSNPN, CDR2 SVGIG (reference sequence). V lost 3 bases and J lost 4; bases outside the gene matches: 6. The CDR3 reads CAWSQDRGTYEQYF. The DNA for the CDR3 is TGTGCCTGGAGCCAGGACAGGGGGACGTACGAGCAGTACTTC.

This clonotype was detected many times. The chain links TRBV11-2 to TRBJ2-1; D unresolved. The V gene lost 3 bases and the J gene lost 2 bases, with 11 bases spanning the gap. CDR3 length: 15 residues. The germline CDR1 and CDR2 sequences are SGHAT and FQNNGV. CDR3 amino acids: CASSFSGGTYNEQFF. The CDR3 DNA reads as TGTGCCAGCAGCTTCTCAGGTGGAACCTACAATGAGCAGTTCTTC.

This clonotype has at least ten counts. This chain connects TRBV12-3 or TRBV12-4 to TRBJ2-2, with D possibly matching TRBD2 (5 bases). Trimming stripped 2 bases from V and 4 bases from J, with 14 bases between. The CDR3 runs 16 residues. CDR3 nucleotide sequence: TGTGCCAGCAGTTTAAATTGGGTAGCGAGCACCGGGGAGCTGTTTTTT. It yields the protein CASSLNWVASTGELFF.